This TCR beta chain was observed in a study of blood T cell repertoires in COVID-19. Study-wide context: Sites across the United States, Italy and Spain contributed samples from acute and convalescent COVID-19. PBMCs, B-cell-depleted T cells, or T cells were the source of the cDNA or gDNA that made up the material.

Original processing notes: Amplification of reference gene primers provided the estimated nucleated cell counts. Assay: immunoSEQ multiplex PCR; the TCRdb copy retains only in-frame clones and omits some. V and J calls and clone size come straight from that table; D and trimming were deduced from the DNA. This sample carries 250,000 to 300,000 clones, roughly 87% of them seen once, and the ten largest clones take 2% to 2.5%. The V end lost 3 bases, the J end lost 9 bases, and 18 bases lay between the germline ends. Per the germline V gene, CDR1 is MRHNA and CDR2 is SNTAGT. The CDR3 totals 15 residues.

This clonotype was obtained from a woman in her forties or fifties who had recovered from COVID-19. Sequencing was performed on peripheral blood. The chain combines TRBV6-4 with TRBJ2-1, with D perhaps TRBD2 (5 bases). The CDR3 loop is CASSDLWEKESEQFF. As DNA, the CDR3 is TGTGCCAGCAGTGATTTGTGGGAGAAAGAGAGTGAGCAGTTCTTC.